The 18 T cell receptor beta chains given below trace back to one sample, sequenced in a study of blood T cell repertoires in COVID-19. Measured with immunoSEQ multiplex PCR; TCRdb has only the in-frame clones, and not every one. Found here are more than 120,000 clones, roughly 86% of them singletons; the top ten hold 0.75% to 0.95%. Sequenced: peripheral blood. These receptors were collected from a woman aged 45-65 years with acute or convalescent COVID-19.

The chain carries TRBV5-6 and TRBJ2-5; D call uncertain. The germline gives CDR1 SGHDT, CDR2 YYEEEE. This CDR3 comprises 12 residues. The germline V and J ends were trimmed by 4 bases and 3 bases, with 7 bases remaining between them. The CDR3 here is CASSDREETQYF. The DNA for the CDR3 is TGTGCCAGCAGCGATCGGGAAGAGACCCAGTACTTC. The full variable domain, completed using reference TRBV5-6 and TRBJ2-5, is DAGVTQSPTHLIKTRGQQVTLRCSPKSGHDTVSWYQQALGQGPQFIFQYYEEEERQRGNFPDRFSGHQFPNYSSELNVNALLLGDSALYLCASSDREETQYFGPGTRLLVL.

The chain employs TRBV6-5 and TRBJ2-1, with 9 positions matching TRBD1. The CDR3 length is 15 residues. V was clipped by 6 bases and J by 5 bases; unmatched bases: 8. CDR1 and CDR2 (germline): MNHEY, SVGAGI. The CDR3 DNA reads TGTGCCAGCAGATGGACAGGGGAATTAGACAATGAGCAGTTCTTC. It encodes CASRWTGELDNEQFF.

This chain joins TRBV7-8 and TRBJ2-7, with 8 bases identical to TRBD1. The CDR3 has 13 residues. Germline assignment: CDR1 SGHVS and CDR2 FQNEAQ. The junction had 3 bases not matched to a gene; V was cut back by 4 bases and J by 4 bases. CDR3 residues: CASSSQGAYEQYF. The CDR3 DNA reads as TGTGCCAGCAGCTCTCAGGGGGCATACGAGCAGTACTTC.

The chain recombines TRBV5-1 with TRBJ2-7; 13 positions match TRBD2. J lost 2 bases, V lost 4 bases, and 6 bases had no gene match. The CDR3 loop spans 16 amino acids. Per germline, CDR1 SGHRS and CDR2 YFSETQ. This CDR3 is CASSQGLAGLTYEQYF. The CDR3 DNA reads TGCGCCAGCAGCCAGGGACTAGCGGGGCTCACCTACGAGCAGTACTTC.

The chain uses TRBV4-2 and TRBJ2-1, with TRBD2 matching over 10 bases. Germline V gene sequence: CDR1 LGHNA, CDR2 YNFKEQ. Losses at the gene ends were 4 bases for V and 5 bases for J; bases not matched to a gene: 5. The CDR3 extends over 15 amino acids. CDR3 region: CASSPVLAGDNEQFF. The CDR3 DNA follows: TGTGCCAGCAGCCCAGTCCTAGCGGGAGACAATGAGCAGTTCTTC.

The chain couples TRBV9 to TRBJ2-2; D ambiguous. Germline values: CDR1 SGDLS, CDR2 YYNGEE. The CDR3 has 16 amino acids. The V and J ends lost 0 bases and 5 bases respectively, with 14 bases between them. Here the CDR3 reads CASSVARQYRTGELFF. CDR3 nucleotide sequence: TGTGCCAGCAGCGTAGCCAGGCAGTATAGGACCGGGGAGCTGTTTTTT.

The chain couples TRBV25-1 to TRBJ1-4; maybe TRBD1 (6 bases). V lost 1 base, J lost 8 bases, and 11 bases lay in between. This CDR3 has 14 residues. Per germline, CDR1 MGHDK and CDR2 SYGVNS. The CDR3 DNA follows: TGTGCCAGCAGTGAATGGGACAAGGGCGAAAAACTGTTTTTT. Protein: CASSEWDKGEKLFF.

V is TRBV2 and J is TRBJ1-1; no definite D call. This CDR3 has 12 amino acids. V was shortened by 8 bases and J by 0 bases, with 7 bases between the two germline ends. The V gene's germline CDR1 is SNHLY and CDR2 FYNNEI. For the CDR3, the DNA is TGTGCCAGCCGGGGTTTGAACACTGAAGCTTTCTTT. Encoded protein: CASRGLNTEAFF. The full variable domain, rest sourced from reference TRBV2 and TRBJ1-1, is EPEVTQTPSHQVTQMGQEVILRCVPISNHLYFYWYRQILGQKVEFLVSFYNNEISEKSEIFDDQFSVERPDGSNFTLKIRSTKLEDSAMYFCASRGLNTEAFFGQGTRLTVV.

The chain carries TRBV19 and TRBJ2-1; TRBD2 agrees at 10 bases. Germline V lookup: CDR1 LNHDA, CDR2 SQIVND (reference sequence). The CDR3 totals 15 residues. V gave up 3 bases and J gave up 9 bases; unmatched junction bases: 8. In DNA, the CDR3 is TGTGCCAGTAGTATGACGCTAGCGGGAGCGGTTGAGCAGTTCTTC. Its protein is CASSMTLAGAVEQFF. Variable domain in full (rest from reference TRBV19 and TRBJ2-1): DGGITQSPKYLFRKEGQNVTLSCEQNLNHDAMYWYRQDPGQGLRLIYYSQIVNDFQKGDIAEGYSVSREKKESFPLTVTSAQKNPTAFYLCASSMTLAGAVEQFFGPGTRLTVL.

V and J are TRBV30 and TRBJ1-5, with D possibly matching TRBD1 (5 bases). Germline assignment: CDR1 GTSNPN and CDR2 SVGIG (reference sequence). Trimming took off 5 bases at V and 7 bases at J, with 27 bases between the two ends. The CDR3 is 17 amino acids. The CDR3 spells CAWGGFTVAGSKQPQHF. CDR3 DNA sequence: TGTGCCTGGGGGGGGTTTACAGTGGCAGGGTCCAAGCAGCCCCAGCATTTT.

The chain has TRBV3-1 (or the pseudogene TRBV3-2) and TRBJ2-7; the match to TRBD1 covers 8 bases. Trimming cost V 3 bases and J 7 bases; bases outside gene matches: 5. This CDR3 has 13 residues. Per germline, CDR1 LGHDT and CDR2 YNNKEL (reference sequence). The CDR3 DNA is TGTGCCAGCAGCCAGGACAGGGCTTGGGAGCAGTACTTC. This encodes CASSQDRAWEQYF.

J is TRBJ2-3 and V is TRBV6-5; D gene uncertain. The CDR3 extends over 12 amino acids. V was clipped by 11 bases and J by 0 bases, with 9 bases between them. Germline V CDR1 and CDR2: MNHEY, SVGAGI. CDR3 sequence: CAGRFSTDTQYF. Here the CDR3 DNA reads TGTGCCGGCCGCTTCAGCACAGATACGCAGTATTTT.

A single count supports this clone. V usage is TRBV10-1 and J usage is TRBJ2-2, with a tentative D call TRBD2 (5 bases). This CDR3 spans 15 amino acids. The germline V and J ends were trimmed by 4 bases and 4 bases, with 13 bases remaining between them. In germline, CDR1 is WNHNN, CDR2 SYGVQD (reference sequence). The CDR3 DNA is TGCGCCAGCAGTGCCGGGATCTTAACCACCGGGGAGCTGTTTTTT. Its protein product is CASSAGILTTGELFF.

The rearrangement joins TRBV11-2 to TRBJ1-2; a weak D match, TRBD1 (6 bases). Trimming removed 1 base from V and 3 bases from J, with 9 bases in between. From germline, CDR1 is SGHAT and CDR2 FQNNGV. There are 14 residues in the CDR3. The CDR3 nucleotides read TGTGCCAGCAGCTTAGGCAGGGGAGACTATGGCTACACCTTC. The encoded protein is CASSLGRGDYGYTF.

CDR3 amino acids: CSASIAGGLTGELFF. Written as DNA, the CDR3 is TGCAGTGCTAGTATAGCGGGGGGGCTCACCGGGGAGCTGTTTTTT. The chain links TRBV20-1 to TRBJ2-2; 11 bases map to TRBD2. Germline values: CDR1 DFQATT, CDR2 SNEGSKA (reference sequence). After removal of 3 bases from V and 4 bases from J, the junction contained 4 bases not matched to a gene. The CDR3 spans 15 residues.

The V and J genes are TRBV5-4 and TRBJ2-3, with 11 bases that match TRBD2. CDR1 and CDR2 (germline): SGHNT, YYREEE (reference sequence). The length of the CDR3 is 15 residues. V lost 3 bases and J lost 8; bases outside the gene matches: 8. Written as DNA, the CDR3 is TGTGCCAGCAGCTCCCCTAGCGGGGGGTTTTTTACGCAGTATTTT. Protein sequence: CASSSPSGGFFTQYF.

The chain couples TRBV27 to TRBJ2-5; 10 nucleotides line up with TRBD2. Germline loops: CDR1 MNHEY, CDR2 SMNVEV (reference sequence). The length of the CDR3 is 14 residues. V dropped 8 bases and J dropped 2; count of bases not matched to a gene: 5. CDR3 amino acids: CASGSGRHQETQYF. Here the CDR3 DNA reads TGTGCCAGCGGTAGCGGGAGGCATCAAGAGACCCAGTACTTC.

The chain is built from TRBV19 and TRBJ1-5, with 11 bases aligning to TRBD1. This CDR3 contains 15 residues. V was clipped by 5 bases and J by 5 bases; unmatched bases: 5. The V gene's germline CDR1 is LNHDA and CDR2 SQIVND (reference sequence). The CDR3 nucleotides are TGTGCCAGTAGTCTTGGACAGGGGGCTTATCAGCCCCAGCATTTT. It encodes CASSLGQGAYQPQHF.